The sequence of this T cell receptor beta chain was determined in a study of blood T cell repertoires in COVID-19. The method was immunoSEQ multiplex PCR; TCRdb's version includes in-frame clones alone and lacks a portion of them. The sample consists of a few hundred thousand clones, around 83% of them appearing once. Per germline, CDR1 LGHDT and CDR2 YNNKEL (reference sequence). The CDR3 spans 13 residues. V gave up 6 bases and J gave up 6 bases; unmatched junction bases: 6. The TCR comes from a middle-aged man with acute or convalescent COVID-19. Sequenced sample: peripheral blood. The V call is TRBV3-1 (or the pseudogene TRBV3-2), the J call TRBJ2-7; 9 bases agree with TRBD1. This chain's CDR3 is CASRRDRVCEQYF. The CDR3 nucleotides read TGTGCCAGCAGGCGGGACAGGGTATGCGAGCAGTACTTC.